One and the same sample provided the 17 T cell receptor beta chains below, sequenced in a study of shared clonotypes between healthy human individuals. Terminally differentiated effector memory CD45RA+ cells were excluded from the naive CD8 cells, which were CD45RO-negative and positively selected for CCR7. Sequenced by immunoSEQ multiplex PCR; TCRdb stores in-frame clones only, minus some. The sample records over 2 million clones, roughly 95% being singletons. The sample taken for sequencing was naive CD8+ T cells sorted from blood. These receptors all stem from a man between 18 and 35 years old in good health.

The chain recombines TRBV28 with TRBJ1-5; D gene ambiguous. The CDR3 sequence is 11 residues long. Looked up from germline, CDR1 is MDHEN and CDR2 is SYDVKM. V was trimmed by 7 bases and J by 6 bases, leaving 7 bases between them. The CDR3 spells CASTSGQPQHF. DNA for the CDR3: TGTGCCAGCACCTCCGGTCAGCCCCAGCATTTT.

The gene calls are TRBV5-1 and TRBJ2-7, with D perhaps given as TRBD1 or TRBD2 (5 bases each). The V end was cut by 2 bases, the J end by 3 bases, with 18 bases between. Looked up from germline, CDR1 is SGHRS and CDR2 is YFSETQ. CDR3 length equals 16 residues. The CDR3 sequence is CASSLTAPGAFYEQYF. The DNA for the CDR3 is TGCGCCAGCAGCTTAACCGCTCCCGGGGCCTTCTACGAGCAGTACTTC.

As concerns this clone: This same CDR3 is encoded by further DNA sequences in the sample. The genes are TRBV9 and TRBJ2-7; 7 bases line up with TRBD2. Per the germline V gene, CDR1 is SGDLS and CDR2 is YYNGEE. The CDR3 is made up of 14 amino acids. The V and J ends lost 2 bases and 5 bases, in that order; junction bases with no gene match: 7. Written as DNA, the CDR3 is TGTGCCAGCAGCGTTGTCGGGGGGAGCGACGAGCAGTACTTC. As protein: CASSVVGGSDEQYF. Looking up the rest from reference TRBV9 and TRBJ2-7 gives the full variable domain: DSGVTQTPKHLITATGQRVTLRCSPRSGDLSVYWYQQSLDQGLQFLIQYYNGEERAKGNILERFSAQQFPDLHSELNLSSLELGDSALYFCASSVVGGSDEQYFGPGTRLTVT.

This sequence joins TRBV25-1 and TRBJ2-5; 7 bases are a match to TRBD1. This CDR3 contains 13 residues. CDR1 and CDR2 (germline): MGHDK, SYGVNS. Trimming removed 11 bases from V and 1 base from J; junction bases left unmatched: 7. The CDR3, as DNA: TGTGCCGCTTCGGGACAGCTCCAAGAGACCCAGTACTTC. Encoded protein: CAASGQLQETQYF.

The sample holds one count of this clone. The chain's CDR3 is CASSLRDYPYNEQFF. CDR3 nucleotides: TGCGCCAGCAGCCTCCGGGACTACCCCTACAATGAGCAGTTCTTC. The chain uses TRBV4-1 and TRBJ2-1; 7 bases are a match to TRBD2. This CDR3 has 15 amino acids. Germline V gene data show CDR1 as MGHRA and CDR2 as YSYEKL. With 4 bases clipped from V and 2 bases from J, the junction kept 5 bases outside the gene matches.

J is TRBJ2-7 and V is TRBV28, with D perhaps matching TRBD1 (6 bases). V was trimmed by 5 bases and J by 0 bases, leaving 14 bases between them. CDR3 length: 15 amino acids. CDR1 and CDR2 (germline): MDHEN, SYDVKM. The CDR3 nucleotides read TGTGCCAGCAGTGCTGACAGGTTATCCTCCTACGAGCAGTACTTC. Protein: CASSADRLSSYEQYF.

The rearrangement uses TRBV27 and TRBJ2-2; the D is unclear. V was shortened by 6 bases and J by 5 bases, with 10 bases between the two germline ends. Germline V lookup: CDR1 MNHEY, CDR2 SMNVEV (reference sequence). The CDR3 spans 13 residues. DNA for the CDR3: TGTGCCAGCAGCCAGATAATTACCGGGGAGCTGTTTTTT. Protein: CASSQIITGELFF.

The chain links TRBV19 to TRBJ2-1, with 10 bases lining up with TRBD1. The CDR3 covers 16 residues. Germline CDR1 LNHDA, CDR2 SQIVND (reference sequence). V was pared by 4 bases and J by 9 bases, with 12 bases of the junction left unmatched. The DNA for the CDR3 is TGTGCCAGTAGTACGTTTGGGACAGGGGCAAGTAGTGAGCAGTTCTTC. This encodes CASSTFGTGASSEQFF. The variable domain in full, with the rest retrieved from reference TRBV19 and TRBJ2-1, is DGGITQSPKYLFRKEGQNVTLSCEQNLNHDAMYWYRQDPGQGLRLIYYSQIVNDFQKGDIAEGYSVSREKKESFPLTVTSAQKNPTAFYLCASSTFGTGASSEQFFGPGTRLTVL.

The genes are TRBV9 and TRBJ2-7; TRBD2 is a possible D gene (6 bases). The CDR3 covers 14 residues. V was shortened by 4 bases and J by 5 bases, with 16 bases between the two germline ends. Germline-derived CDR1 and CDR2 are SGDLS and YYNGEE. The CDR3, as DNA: TGTGCCAGCAGCCAGGAGGGAGTTGGGGACGAGCAGTACTTC. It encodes CASSQEGVGDEQYF.

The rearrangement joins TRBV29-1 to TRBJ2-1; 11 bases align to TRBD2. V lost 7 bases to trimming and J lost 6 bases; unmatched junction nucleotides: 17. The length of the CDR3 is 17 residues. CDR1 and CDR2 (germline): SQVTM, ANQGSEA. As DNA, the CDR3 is TGCAGCGCCGATACCGGTAGCGGGAGGGCCTGGCCCAATGAGCAGTTCTTC. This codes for CSADTGSGRAWPNEQFF.

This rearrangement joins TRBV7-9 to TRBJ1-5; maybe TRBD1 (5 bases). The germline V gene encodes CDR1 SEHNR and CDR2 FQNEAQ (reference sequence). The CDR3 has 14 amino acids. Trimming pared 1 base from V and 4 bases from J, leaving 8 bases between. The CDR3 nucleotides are TGTGCCAGCAGCTTAGAAGGGGAGAATCAGCCCCAGCATTTT. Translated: CASSLEGENQPQHF.

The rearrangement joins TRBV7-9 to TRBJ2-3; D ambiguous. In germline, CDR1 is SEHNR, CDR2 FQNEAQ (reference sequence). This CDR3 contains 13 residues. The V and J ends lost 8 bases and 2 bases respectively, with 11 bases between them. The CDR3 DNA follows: TGTGCCAGCGCCCCGTCCCTCACAGATACGCAGTATTTT. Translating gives CASAPSLTDTQYF.

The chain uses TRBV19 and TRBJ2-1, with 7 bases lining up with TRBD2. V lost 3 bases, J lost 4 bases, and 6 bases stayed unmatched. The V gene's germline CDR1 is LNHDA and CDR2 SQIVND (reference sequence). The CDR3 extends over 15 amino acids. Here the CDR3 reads CASSIFGTIYNEQFF. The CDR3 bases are TGTGCCAGTAGTATTTTTGGGACTATATACAATGAGCAGTTCTTC.

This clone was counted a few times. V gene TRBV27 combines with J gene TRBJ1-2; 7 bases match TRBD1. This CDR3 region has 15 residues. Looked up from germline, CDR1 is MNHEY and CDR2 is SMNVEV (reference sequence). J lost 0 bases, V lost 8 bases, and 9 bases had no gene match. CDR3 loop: CASSATGVPNYGYTF. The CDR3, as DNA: TGTGCCAGCTCCGCAACAGGGGTTCCTAACTATGGCTACACCTTC.

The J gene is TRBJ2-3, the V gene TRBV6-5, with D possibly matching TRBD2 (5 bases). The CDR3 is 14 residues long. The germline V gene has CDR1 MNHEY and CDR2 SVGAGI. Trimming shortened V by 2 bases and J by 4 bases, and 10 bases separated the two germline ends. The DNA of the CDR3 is TGTGCCAGCAGTTACGCAGAGGGAGCAGATACGCAGTATTTT. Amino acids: CASSYAEGADTQYF.

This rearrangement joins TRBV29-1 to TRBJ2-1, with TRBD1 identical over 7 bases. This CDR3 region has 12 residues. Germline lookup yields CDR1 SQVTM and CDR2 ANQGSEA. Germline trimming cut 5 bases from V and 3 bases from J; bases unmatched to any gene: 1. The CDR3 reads CSVWDSYNEQFF. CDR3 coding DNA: TGCAGCGTTTGGGACAGCTACAATGAGCAGTTCTTC.

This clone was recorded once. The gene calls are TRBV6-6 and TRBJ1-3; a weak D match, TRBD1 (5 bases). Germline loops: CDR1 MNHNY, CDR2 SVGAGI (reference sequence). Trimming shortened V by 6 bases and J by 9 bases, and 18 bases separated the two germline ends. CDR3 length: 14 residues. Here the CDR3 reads CASRGPDSSGTIYF. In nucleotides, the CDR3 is TGTGCCAGCAGAGGCCCCGACAGTTCCGGCACCATATATTTT.